What follows are 28 T cell receptor beta chains derived from one specimen sequenced in a study of shared clonotypes between healthy human individuals. Clones were sequenced by immunoSEQ multiplex PCR, and TCRdb holds only the in-frame ones, with some missing. The sample has under 300,000 clones; 60% to 80% are singletons. The specimen was memory CD4+ T cells sorted from blood. Subset reported: CD45RA-negative fraction. The source is a young man in good health.

The V gene is TRBV11-3, the J gene TRBJ2-1; 9 bases are a match to TRBD2. The CDR3 covers 17 residues. V lost 5 bases, J lost 7 bases, and 15 bases stayed unmatched. Germline CDR1 and CDR2: SGHNT and YENEEA. The CDR3 bases are TGTGCCAGCAGCCCGGGCGGGGCGGGAGGGGTATCAAATGAGCAGTTCTTC. Its protein product is CASSPGGAGGVSNEQFF.

The CDR3 nucleotides are TGTGCCAGCAGCATCACGGACTGGCCAGAGACCCAGTACTTC. Its translation is CASSITDWPETQYF. The genes are TRBV9 and TRBJ2-5; the D gene is possibly TRBD2 (5 bases). V was cut by 4 bases and J by 4 bases, with 14 bases left in between. Looked up from germline, CDR1 is SGDLS and CDR2 is YYNGEE. The CDR3 spans 14 residues.

This clone was seen ten or more times. The gene calls are TRBV7-2 and TRBJ2-2; possible D gene TRBD2, 6 bases. V lost 4 bases and J lost 5, with 17 bases in between. CDR3 size: 16 residues. CDR1 is SGHTA, CDR2 FQGNSA, per germline. Here the CDR3 reads CASSWGGAGGTGELFF. For the CDR3, the DNA is TGTGCCAGCAGCTGGGGCGGGGCAGGCGGGACCGGGGAGCTGTTTTTT.

The chain has TRBV30 and TRBJ2-7, with 7 positions matching TRBD1. This CDR3 region has 14 residues. The germline gives CDR1 GTSNPN, CDR2 SVGIG (reference sequence). The CDR3 DNA reads TGTGCTGCCACTGACAGGGAGAAAACCTACGAGCAGTACTTC. It yields the protein CAATDREKTYEQYF.

The rearrangement joins TRBV5-1 to TRBJ2-1; TRBD1 aligns across 11 bases. CDR3 length equals 15 residues. J was trimmed by 4 bases and V by 7 bases; bases with no gene match: 7. Germline assignment: CDR1 SGHRS and CDR2 YFSETQ. In DNA, the CDR3 is TGCGCCAGCCTCGCAGGGACAGGGGGTTACAATGAGCAGTTCTTC. Residues: CASLAGTGGYNEQFF.

The CDR3 protein is CASSYARLAANEQFF. CDR3 DNA: TGTGCCAGCAGTTACGCTAGACTAGCGGCCAATGAGCAGTTCTTC. The genes are TRBV28 and TRBJ2-1, with 9 bases matching TRBD2. This CDR3 has 15 residues. Per germline, CDR1 MDHEN and CDR2 SYDVKM. V lost 4 bases to trimming and J lost 6 bases; unmatched junction nucleotides: 7.

This clone was counted between two and nine times. The CDR3 DNA sequence: TGTGCCAGCAGCTCGACTAGCGGGAGATCAACAGATACGCAGTATTTT. Amino acids: CASSSTSGRSTDTQYF. The chain links TRBV5-6 to TRBJ2-3, with 12 positions matching TRBD2. Trimming took 3 bases from V and 3 from J; bases not matched to a gene: 5. The CDR3 spans 16 residues. Germline V gene lookup returns CDR1 SGHDT and CDR2 YYEEEE.

The genes are TRBV5-6 and TRBJ1-2, with 8 positions matching TRBD1. This CDR3 is 16 amino acids long. V was pared by 0 bases and J by 7 bases, with 11 bases of the junction left unmatched. Germline V gene sequence: CDR1 SGHDT, CDR2 YYEEEE. CDR3 bases: TGTGCCAGCAGCTTGGGGTGGGCAGGGGGCGCGGCTGGCTACACCTTC. Translating it yields CASSLGWAGGAAGYTF.

As regards this clone: A much larger clone sits a single nucleotide away, making a read error possible. CDR3 sequence reads: CTSSPPSGRANNEQFF. The CDR3 DNA reads TGTACCAGCAGCCCCCCTAGCGGGAGAGCCAACAATGAGCAGTTCTTC. The chain carries TRBV7-2 and TRBJ2-1; 10 bases agree with TRBD2. Germline CDR1 SGHTA, CDR2 FQGNSA. CDR3 length: 16 residues. J was trimmed by 5 bases and V by 5 bases; bases with no gene match: 9.

The rearrangement uses TRBV5-1 and TRBJ2-7; D not certain. CDR3 length: 15 residues. Between the trimmed V and J ends, which lost 1 base and 6 bases, there was a span of 17 bases. In germline, CDR1 is SGHRS, CDR2 YFSETQ. The CDR3 DNA follows: TGCGCCAGCAGCTTGTCGAGTGGAATACAGACCGAGCAGTACTTC. Translated: CASSLSSGIQTEQYF.

This clone was seen more than once but under ten times. For the CDR3, the DNA is TGTGCCAGCAGCCCTCGGACAGGGGGAAACATTCAGTACTTC. It yields the protein CASSPRTGGNIQYF. The rearrangement uses TRBV9 and TRBJ2-4; 10 bases align to TRBD1. This CDR3 contains 14 residues. Germline V CDR1 and CDR2: SGDLS, YYNGEE. V lost 4 bases and J lost 6; bases outside the gene matches: 4.

The chain employs TRBV20-1 and TRBJ1-1; D remains unclear. Per germline, CDR1 DFQATT and CDR2 SNEGSKA (reference sequence). The CDR3 totals 11 residues. Trimming pared 5 bases from V and 10 bases from J, leaving 14 bases between. The CDR3: CSAQVVGVAFF. The CDR3 DNA sequence: TGCAGTGCTCAAGTTGTGGGTGTAGCTTTCTTT.

In DNA, the CDR3 is TGTGCCAGTAGTATTGCCGGGGGCGAGACTGAAGCTTTCTTT. The encoded protein is CASSIAGGETEAFF. V and J are TRBV19 and TRBJ1-1; a weak D match, TRBD1 (6 bases). Trimming removed 3 bases from V and 5 bases from J, with 13 bases in between. The CDR3 totals 14 residues. Germline V gene data show CDR1 as LNHDA and CDR2 as SQIVND (reference sequence).

The J gene is TRBJ1-5, the V gene TRBV7-2; D is unclear. The CDR3 spans 13 residues. V lost 3 bases, J lost 5 bases, and 8 bases lay in between. Germline V gene lookup returns CDR1 SGHTA and CDR2 FQGNSA. This CDR3 reads CASSLERDQPQHF. In DNA, the CDR3 is TGTGCCAGCAGCTTGGAAAGGGATCAGCCCCAGCATTTT.

This chain joins TRBV5-1 and TRBJ2-3; D call uncertain. CDR1 SGHRS and CDR2 YFSETQ come from the germline V gene. The CDR3 covers 13 residues. Trimming shortened V by 3 bases and J by 0 bases, and 5 bases separated the two germline ends. CDR3 protein: CASSSASTDTQYF. The CDR3 bases are TGCGCCAGCAGCTCCGCAAGCACAGATACGCAGTATTTT.

This clone was seen more than once but under ten times. Other DNA sequences from this sample encode an identical CDR3 as well. This chain links TRBV2 with TRBJ1-2; TRBD1 matches at 10 bases. With V trimmed by 7 bases and J by 3 bases, 5 bases remained unmatched. This CDR3 contains 14 residues. Germline loops: CDR1 SNHLY, CDR2 FYNNEI. Here the CDR3 DNA reads TGTGCCAGCAATCCAGGACAGGGGGACTATGGCTACACCTTC. Translation gives CASNPGQGDYGYTF.

This sequence joins TRBV19 and TRBJ1-1, with 8 bases aligning to TRBD1. This CDR3 has 14 amino acids. In germline, CDR1 is LNHDA, CDR2 SQIVND (reference sequence). J was trimmed by 3 bases and V by 5 bases; bases with no gene match: 5. CDR3 in DNA: TGTGCCAGTAGTCACAGGGGGAGGGACACTGAAGCTTTCTTT. Its translation: CASSHRGRDTEAFF.

The CDR3 is CASSLVGRATEAFF. Written as DNA, the CDR3 is TGTGCCAGCAGCTTAGTGGGACGGGCGACTGAAGCTTTCTTT. The V and J genes are TRBV7-2 and TRBJ1-1, with D possibly matching TRBD1 (5 bases). CDR3 length: 14 residues. V was clipped by 1 base and J by 5 bases, with 11 bases between them. CDR1 and CDR2 from the germline V gene are SGHTA and FQGNSA.

This clone was observed a single time. The V and J genes are TRBV10-3 and TRBJ2-5; the D call may be TRBD1 or TRBD2 (5 bases each). Germline CDR1 ENHRY, CDR2 SYGVKD. The V and J ends lost 8 bases and 6 bases respectively, with 10 bases between them. The CDR3 consists of 11 residues. As DNA, the CDR3 is TGTGCCATCGGGGGAGAGCAGACCCAGTACTTC. This sequence encodes CAIGGEQTQYF.

This clone has more than one count but fewer than ten. The chain employs TRBV19 and TRBJ2-7, with a weak D call TRBD2 (5 bases). The CDR3 has 13 amino acids. Trimming pared 6 bases from V and 4 bases from J, leaving 13 bases between. Germline CDR1 and CDR2: LNHDA and SQIVND (reference sequence). The CDR3 region is CASSREWGYEQYF. The CDR3 DNA sequence: TGTGCCAGTAGCCGGGAATGGGGATACGAGCAGTACTTC.

The chain joins TRBV27 to TRBJ2-1; 9 bases align to TRBD2. CDR1 and CDR2 from the germline V gene are MNHEY and SMNVEV (reference sequence). The CDR3 has 14 amino acids. Trimming at V came to 6 bases and at J to 9 bases, leaving 9 bases not matched to a gene. CDR3 coding DNA: TGTGCCAGCAGCCCATTAGCGGGAGCCGGTGAGCAGTTCTTC. This codes for CASSPLAGAGEQFF.

J is TRBJ1-1 and V is TRBV12-5; no reliable D call. The V gene lost 4 bases and the J gene lost 4 bases, with 13 bases spanning the gap. The germline V gene encodes CDR1 LGHNT and CDR2 FRNRAP. This CDR3 region has 14 residues. The CDR3 DNA sequence: TGTGCTAGTGGTTCGTGGAGGGCAGGCACTGAAGCTTTCTTT. This codes for CASGSWRAGTEAFF. The complete variable domain, with remaining parts taken from reference TRBV12-5 and TRBJ1-1, reads DARVTQTPRHKVTEMGQEVTMRCQPILGHNTVFWYRQTMMQGLELLAYFRNRAPLDDSGMPKDRFSAEMPDATLATLKIQPSEPRDSAVYFCASGSWRAGTEAFFGQGTRLTVV.

The chain carries TRBV5-1 and TRBJ1-5; TRBD1 might be the D (5 bases). V lost 4 bases and J lost 7, with 12 bases in between. The length of the CDR3 is 13 residues. Looked up from germline, CDR1 is SGHRS and CDR2 is YFSETQ. CDR3 DNA sequence: TGCGCCAGCAGCCAGGGTTTCAGGCAGCCCCAGCATTTT. It translates to CASSQGFRQPQHF.

This chain links TRBV18 with TRBJ1-5, with TRBD1 matching 8 bases. The germline V gene has CDR1 KGHSH and CDR2 LQKENI. With V trimmed by 3 bases and J by 6 bases, 7 bases remained unmatched. This CDR3 region has 15 residues. DNA of the CDR3: TGTGCCAGCTCACCCGGACAGGGTATCGCTCAGCCCCAGCATTTT. This gives the protein CASSPGQGIAQPQHF.

The J gene is TRBJ2-5, the V gene TRBV28; weak D call: TRBD1 (6 bases). Germline V gives CDR1 MDHEN, CDR2 SYDVKM. The CDR3 loop spans 14 amino acids. V was cut by 6 bases and J by 1 base, with 12 bases left in between. The CDR3 sequence: CASREGGIQETQYF. The DNA for the CDR3 is TGTGCCAGCAGGGAAGGGGGAATCCAAGAGACCCAGTACTTC.

This chain connects TRBV20-1 to TRBJ1-5; the D gene is possibly TRBD1 (5 bases). This CDR3 is 11 amino acids long. V lost 4 bases, J lost 7 bases, and 8 bases lay in between. The V gene's germline CDR1 is DFQATT and CDR2 SNEGSKA (reference sequence). CDR3 sequence reads: CSATGDQPQHF. The CDR3 nucleotides read TGCAGTGCTACGGGGGACCAGCCCCAGCATTTT.

Points on this clone: A read error may explain this, as a much larger clone is one base away. The V gene is TRBV5-1, the J gene TRBJ2-1, with 9 bases identical to TRBD2. J gave up 0 bases and V 4 bases, and 5 bases lay outside the gene matches. Germline V gives CDR1 SGHRS, CDR2 YFSETQ. The CDR3 is 16 residues long. CDR3: CASSQNSGSSYNEQFF. CDR3 DNA: TGCGCCAGCAGCCAGAATAGCGGGAGCTCCTACAATGAGCAGTTCTTC.

There are a few counts of this clone. The chain recombines TRBV2 with TRBJ1-5; 7 nucleotides agree with TRBD1. Germline V lookup: CDR1 SNHLY, CDR2 FYNNEI. The CDR3 is 17 residues long. The J segment lost 0 bases and the V segment lost 8 bases, leaving 13 bases of the junction unmatched. CDR3 nucleotide sequence: TGTGCCAGCGCCCCTAAGACAGGGAGATATAGCAATCAGCCCCAGCATTTT. Its protein product is CASAPKTGRYSNQPQHF.